The next 22 T cell receptor beta chains were all read from a single sample in a study of cytomegalovirus exposure and HLA in healthy donors. The repertoire was sequenced with immunoSEQ multiplex PCR; TCRdb's copy has only in-frame clones and lacks some. The sample records about 160,000 clones, 88% being singletons. Sequenced: PBMCs. These TCRs come from a man younger than 35 in good health and CMV-seronegative.

J is TRBJ2-7 and V is TRBV27; 7 bases align to TRBD2. Germline CDR1 and CDR2: MNHEY and SMNVEV (reference sequence). J was trimmed by 3 bases and V by 2 bases; bases with no gene match: 10. This CDR3 region has 16 residues. The CDR3 DNA is TGTGCCAGCAGTTTAAACCCTCGCGGGGACTACTACGAGCAGTACTTC. This translates into CASSLNPRGDYYEQYF.

The V call is TRBV11-2, the J call TRBJ2-4; 13 positions agree with TRBD2. V dropped 5 bases and J dropped 10; count of bases not matched to a gene: 8. The germline V gene has CDR1 SGHAT and CDR2 FQNNGV. The CDR3 length is 15 residues. The DNA for the CDR3 is TGTGCCAGCAGCGAACTAGCGGGAGGGCCCTCTATTCAGTACTTC. This translates into CASSELAGGPSIQYF. Full variable domain (remainder filled in from reference TRBV11-2 and TRBJ2-4): EAGVAQSPRYKIIEKRQSVAFWCNPISGHATLYWYQQILGQGPKLLIQFQNNGVVDDSQLPKDRFSAERLKGVDSTLKIQPAKLEDSAVYLCASSELAGGPSIQYFGAGTRLSVL.

This clone was detected only once. The rearrangement joins TRBV6-9 to TRBJ1-5; D is unclear. The ends were cut back, 4 bases at V and 10 bases at J, with 17 bases in the middle. From germline, CDR1 is MNHGY and CDR2 SVAAGI. The CDR3 loop spans 14 amino acids. The CDR3 nucleotides read TGTGCCAGCAGTTTCGACACCCGGTTCCGTCCCCAGCATTTT. Translating gives CASSFDTRFRPQHF.

This clone was observed once. The chain carries TRBV19 and TRBJ2-2; D unclear. The V and J ends lost 3 bases and 4 bases respectively, with 12 bases between them. The CDR3 is 15 amino acids. Looked up from germline, CDR1 is LNHDA and CDR2 is SQIVND (reference sequence). As DNA, the CDR3 is TGTGCCAGTAGTATTATCCCAGAGGCCACCGGGGAGCTGTTTTTT. Protein sequence: CASSIIPEATGELFF.

V gene TRBV11-3 combines with J gene TRBJ2-7; 7 nucleotides agree with TRBD1. The germline V gene has CDR1 SGHNT and CDR2 YENEEA. This CDR3 contains 16 residues. With V trimmed by 4 bases and J by 3 bases, 12 bases remained unmatched. The CDR3 DNA sequence: TGTGCCAGCAGCTCAGATTGGACAGGTATCGACTACGAGCAGTACTTC. Protein product: CASSSDWTGIDYEQYF.

The chain joins TRBV6-5 to TRBJ2-5; the match to TRBD2 covers 7 bases. The junction had 7 bases not matched to a gene; V was cut back by 4 bases and J by 5 bases. The CDR3 loop spans 14 amino acids. Germline CDR1 reads MNHEY; CDR2 reads SVGAGI. In nucleotides, the CDR3 is TGTGCCAGCAGTTGGGAGGGGCGAGGGGAGACCCAGTACTTC. This encodes CASSWEGRGETQYF.

J is TRBJ1-2 and V is TRBV27; 10 bases fit TRBD1. The CDR3 consists of 18 residues. The J segment lost 6 bases and the V segment lost 0 bases, leaving 13 bases of the junction unmatched. The germline CDR1 and CDR2 sequences are MNHEY and SMNVEV (reference sequence). The CDR3 sequence is CASSLSFGGPGQGNGYTF. Here the CDR3 DNA reads TGTGCCAGCAGTTTATCTTTCGGGGGACCGGGACAGGGGAATGGCTACACCTTC.

This clone occurred once. The chain joins TRBV6-5 to TRBJ1-5; tentatively, D is TRBD1 (5 bases). The V and J ends lost 4 bases and 3 bases respectively, with 10 bases between them. There are 14 residues in the CDR3. The germline gives CDR1 MNHEY, CDR2 SVGAGI. The CDR3 nucleotides are TGTGCCAGCAGTTTGGGGCAGCACAATCAGCCCCAGCATTTT. This gives the protein CASSLGQHNQPQHF.

This clone has just one count. The chain employs TRBV5-1 and TRBJ2-1, with 10 bases lining up with TRBD2. V dropped 1 base and J dropped 6; count of bases not matched to a gene: 13. The CDR3 has 18 residues. Germline V gene sequence: CDR1 SGHRS, CDR2 YFSETQ. CDR3 nucleotide sequence: TGCGCCAGCAGCTTGTTTAGGAGGGGAACTAGCGGGACCAATGAGCAGTTCTTC. This codes for CASSLFRRGTSGTNEQFF.

V gene TRBV7-2 combines with J gene TRBJ2-1, with 8 bases identical to TRBD1. Germline V CDR1 and CDR2: SGHTA, FQGNSA. The CDR3 loop spans 15 amino acids. Unmatched junction bases numbered 13, after V lost 6 bases and J lost 9 bases. The CDR3 protein is CASRRTTGGPGEQFF. The CDR3 nucleotides are TGTGCCAGCAGACGGACCACAGGGGGTCCGGGTGAGCAGTTCTTC.

V gene TRBV19 combines with J gene TRBJ1-2; D call uncertain. Per the germline V gene, CDR1 is LNHDA and CDR2 is SQIVND (reference sequence). This CDR3 contains 13 residues. V was pared by 5 bases and J by 2 bases, with 9 bases between. Here the CDR3 reads CASSQRQNYGYTF. DNA of the CDR3: TGTGCCAGTAGTCAGCGCCAGAACTATGGCTACACCTTC.

Here the CDR3 reads CASSLGTSGSYEQYF. The CDR3, as DNA: TGTGCCAGCAGTTTAGGGACTAGCGGCTCCTACGAGCAGTACTTC. This rearrangement joins TRBV27 to TRBJ2-7; 11 bases line up with TRBD2. The CDR3 contains 15 residues. With 2 bases clipped from V and 0 bases from J, the junction kept 0 bases outside the gene matches. Germline CDR1 reads MNHEY; CDR2 reads SMNVEV (reference sequence).

A word on this clone: This same CDR3 is encoded by further DNA sequences in the sample. This chain joins TRBV6-5 and TRBJ2-7, with D perhaps matching TRBD2 (7 bases). Germline CDR1 is MNHEY and CDR2 is SVGAGI. V was cut by 3 bases and J by 0 bases, with 12 bases left in between. CDR3 length: 15 amino acids. CDR3 nucleotide sequence: TGTGCCAGCAGTTATGGGGGGGCTAGCTCCTACGAGCAGTACTTC. Its translation is CASSYGGASSYEQYF.

The rearrangement links TRBV27 to TRBJ2-7; 7 nucleotides match TRBD1. CDR1 is MNHEY, CDR2 SMNVEV, per germline (reference sequence). J lost 3 bases, V lost 11 bases, and 10 bases had no gene match. The length of the CDR3 is 13 residues. This CDR3 is CAAKRGDSYEQYF. The DNA for the CDR3 is TGTGCCGCCAAGCGAGGGGACAGCTACGAGCAGTACTTC.

The chain carries TRBV11-2 and TRBJ1-5; possibly TRBD1 for D (5 bases). The V and J ends lost 5 bases and 0 bases respectively, with 8 bases between them. The CDR3 consists of 14 residues. Looked up from germline, CDR1 is SGHAT and CDR2 is FQNNGV. The DNA for the CDR3 is TGTGCCAGCAGCCCCGACAGTAGCAATCAGCCCCAGCATTTT. Amino acid sequence: CASSPDSSNQPQHF.

The V call is TRBV18, the J call TRBJ1-1; D not resolved. V lost 2 bases and J 1 base, leaving 11 bases between the germline ends. Germline assignment: CDR1 KGHSH and CDR2 LQKENI. The CDR3 extends over 15 amino acids. CDR3 bases: TGTGCCAGCTCACCAGCGGTAGATGGGAACACTGAAGCTTTCTTT. Its protein product is CASSPAVDGNTEAFF.

The chain combines TRBV28 with TRBJ2-3; possible D gene TRBD2, 5 bases. The CDR3 runs to 12 residues. Germline CDR1 and CDR2: MDHEN and SYDVKM. V lost 2 bases to trimming and J lost 8 bases, with 8 bases between them. The CDR3 coding sequence is TGTGCCAGCAGTTTAGGGAGAGGTACGCAGTATTTT. Amino acids: CASSLGRGTQYF.

The genes are TRBV5-6 and TRBJ2-2; 9 bases line up with TRBD1. CDR1 is SGHDT and CDR2 is YYEEEE in the germline V gene. With V trimmed by 4 bases and J by 5 bases, 12 bases remained unmatched. The CDR3 totals 17 residues. CDR3 residues: CASSTPPGQGRTGELFF. CDR3 DNA sequence: TGTGCCAGCAGCACCCCCCCGGGACAGGGCCGTACCGGGGAGCTGTTTTTT. Based on the CDR3 plus reference TRBV5-6 and TRBJ2-2, the full variable domain is DAGVTQSPTHLIKTRGQQVTLRCSPKSGHDTVSWYQQALGQGPQFIFQYYEEEERQRGNFPDRFSGHQFPNYSSELNVNALLLGDSALYLCASSTPPGQGRTGELFFGEGSRLTVL.

The chain joins TRBV28 to TRBJ2-7; 12 bases line up with TRBD2. From germline, CDR1 is MDHEN and CDR2 SYDVKM. CDR3 length: 15 amino acids. V shed 4 bases, J shed 7 bases, and the junction held 8 bases outside the gene matches. The CDR3 DNA reads as TGTGCCAGCAGTTCCAGGACTAGCGGGGTGGGGGAGCAGTACTTC. This gives the protein CASSSRTSGVGEQYF.

The genes are TRBV2 and TRBJ2-7, with D possibly being TRBD1 (7 bases). The CDR3 totals 16 residues. Germline CDR1 SNHLY, CDR2 FYNNEI. The germline V and J ends were trimmed by 4 bases and 0 bases, with 16 bases remaining between them. CDR3: CASSVGRTGLSYEQYF. The CDR3 DNA is TGTGCCAGCAGTGTTGGGAGGACAGGCCTCTCCTACGAGCAGTACTTC.

In this sample, this clone turned up once. This sequence joins TRBV10-2 and TRBJ2-2, with 7 bases fitting TRBD2. Germline loops: CDR1 WSHSY, CDR2 SAAADI. This CDR3 contains 13 residues. Trimming took 8 bases from V and 3 from J; bases not matched to a gene: 3. The chain's CDR3 is CASGTTYTGELFF. CDR3 bases: TGCGCCAGCGGGACTACCTACACCGGGGAGCTGTTTTTT.

The rearrangement uses TRBV19 and TRBJ1-1; D is perhaps TRBD1 (5 bases). V lost 6 bases and J lost 2, with 10 bases in between. This CDR3 is 13 amino acids long. Germline CDR1 LNHDA, CDR2 SQIVND (reference sequence). DNA of the CDR3: TGTGCCAGTAGCGAGACAGCTAACACTGAAGCTTTCTTT. This gives the protein CASSETANTEAFF.